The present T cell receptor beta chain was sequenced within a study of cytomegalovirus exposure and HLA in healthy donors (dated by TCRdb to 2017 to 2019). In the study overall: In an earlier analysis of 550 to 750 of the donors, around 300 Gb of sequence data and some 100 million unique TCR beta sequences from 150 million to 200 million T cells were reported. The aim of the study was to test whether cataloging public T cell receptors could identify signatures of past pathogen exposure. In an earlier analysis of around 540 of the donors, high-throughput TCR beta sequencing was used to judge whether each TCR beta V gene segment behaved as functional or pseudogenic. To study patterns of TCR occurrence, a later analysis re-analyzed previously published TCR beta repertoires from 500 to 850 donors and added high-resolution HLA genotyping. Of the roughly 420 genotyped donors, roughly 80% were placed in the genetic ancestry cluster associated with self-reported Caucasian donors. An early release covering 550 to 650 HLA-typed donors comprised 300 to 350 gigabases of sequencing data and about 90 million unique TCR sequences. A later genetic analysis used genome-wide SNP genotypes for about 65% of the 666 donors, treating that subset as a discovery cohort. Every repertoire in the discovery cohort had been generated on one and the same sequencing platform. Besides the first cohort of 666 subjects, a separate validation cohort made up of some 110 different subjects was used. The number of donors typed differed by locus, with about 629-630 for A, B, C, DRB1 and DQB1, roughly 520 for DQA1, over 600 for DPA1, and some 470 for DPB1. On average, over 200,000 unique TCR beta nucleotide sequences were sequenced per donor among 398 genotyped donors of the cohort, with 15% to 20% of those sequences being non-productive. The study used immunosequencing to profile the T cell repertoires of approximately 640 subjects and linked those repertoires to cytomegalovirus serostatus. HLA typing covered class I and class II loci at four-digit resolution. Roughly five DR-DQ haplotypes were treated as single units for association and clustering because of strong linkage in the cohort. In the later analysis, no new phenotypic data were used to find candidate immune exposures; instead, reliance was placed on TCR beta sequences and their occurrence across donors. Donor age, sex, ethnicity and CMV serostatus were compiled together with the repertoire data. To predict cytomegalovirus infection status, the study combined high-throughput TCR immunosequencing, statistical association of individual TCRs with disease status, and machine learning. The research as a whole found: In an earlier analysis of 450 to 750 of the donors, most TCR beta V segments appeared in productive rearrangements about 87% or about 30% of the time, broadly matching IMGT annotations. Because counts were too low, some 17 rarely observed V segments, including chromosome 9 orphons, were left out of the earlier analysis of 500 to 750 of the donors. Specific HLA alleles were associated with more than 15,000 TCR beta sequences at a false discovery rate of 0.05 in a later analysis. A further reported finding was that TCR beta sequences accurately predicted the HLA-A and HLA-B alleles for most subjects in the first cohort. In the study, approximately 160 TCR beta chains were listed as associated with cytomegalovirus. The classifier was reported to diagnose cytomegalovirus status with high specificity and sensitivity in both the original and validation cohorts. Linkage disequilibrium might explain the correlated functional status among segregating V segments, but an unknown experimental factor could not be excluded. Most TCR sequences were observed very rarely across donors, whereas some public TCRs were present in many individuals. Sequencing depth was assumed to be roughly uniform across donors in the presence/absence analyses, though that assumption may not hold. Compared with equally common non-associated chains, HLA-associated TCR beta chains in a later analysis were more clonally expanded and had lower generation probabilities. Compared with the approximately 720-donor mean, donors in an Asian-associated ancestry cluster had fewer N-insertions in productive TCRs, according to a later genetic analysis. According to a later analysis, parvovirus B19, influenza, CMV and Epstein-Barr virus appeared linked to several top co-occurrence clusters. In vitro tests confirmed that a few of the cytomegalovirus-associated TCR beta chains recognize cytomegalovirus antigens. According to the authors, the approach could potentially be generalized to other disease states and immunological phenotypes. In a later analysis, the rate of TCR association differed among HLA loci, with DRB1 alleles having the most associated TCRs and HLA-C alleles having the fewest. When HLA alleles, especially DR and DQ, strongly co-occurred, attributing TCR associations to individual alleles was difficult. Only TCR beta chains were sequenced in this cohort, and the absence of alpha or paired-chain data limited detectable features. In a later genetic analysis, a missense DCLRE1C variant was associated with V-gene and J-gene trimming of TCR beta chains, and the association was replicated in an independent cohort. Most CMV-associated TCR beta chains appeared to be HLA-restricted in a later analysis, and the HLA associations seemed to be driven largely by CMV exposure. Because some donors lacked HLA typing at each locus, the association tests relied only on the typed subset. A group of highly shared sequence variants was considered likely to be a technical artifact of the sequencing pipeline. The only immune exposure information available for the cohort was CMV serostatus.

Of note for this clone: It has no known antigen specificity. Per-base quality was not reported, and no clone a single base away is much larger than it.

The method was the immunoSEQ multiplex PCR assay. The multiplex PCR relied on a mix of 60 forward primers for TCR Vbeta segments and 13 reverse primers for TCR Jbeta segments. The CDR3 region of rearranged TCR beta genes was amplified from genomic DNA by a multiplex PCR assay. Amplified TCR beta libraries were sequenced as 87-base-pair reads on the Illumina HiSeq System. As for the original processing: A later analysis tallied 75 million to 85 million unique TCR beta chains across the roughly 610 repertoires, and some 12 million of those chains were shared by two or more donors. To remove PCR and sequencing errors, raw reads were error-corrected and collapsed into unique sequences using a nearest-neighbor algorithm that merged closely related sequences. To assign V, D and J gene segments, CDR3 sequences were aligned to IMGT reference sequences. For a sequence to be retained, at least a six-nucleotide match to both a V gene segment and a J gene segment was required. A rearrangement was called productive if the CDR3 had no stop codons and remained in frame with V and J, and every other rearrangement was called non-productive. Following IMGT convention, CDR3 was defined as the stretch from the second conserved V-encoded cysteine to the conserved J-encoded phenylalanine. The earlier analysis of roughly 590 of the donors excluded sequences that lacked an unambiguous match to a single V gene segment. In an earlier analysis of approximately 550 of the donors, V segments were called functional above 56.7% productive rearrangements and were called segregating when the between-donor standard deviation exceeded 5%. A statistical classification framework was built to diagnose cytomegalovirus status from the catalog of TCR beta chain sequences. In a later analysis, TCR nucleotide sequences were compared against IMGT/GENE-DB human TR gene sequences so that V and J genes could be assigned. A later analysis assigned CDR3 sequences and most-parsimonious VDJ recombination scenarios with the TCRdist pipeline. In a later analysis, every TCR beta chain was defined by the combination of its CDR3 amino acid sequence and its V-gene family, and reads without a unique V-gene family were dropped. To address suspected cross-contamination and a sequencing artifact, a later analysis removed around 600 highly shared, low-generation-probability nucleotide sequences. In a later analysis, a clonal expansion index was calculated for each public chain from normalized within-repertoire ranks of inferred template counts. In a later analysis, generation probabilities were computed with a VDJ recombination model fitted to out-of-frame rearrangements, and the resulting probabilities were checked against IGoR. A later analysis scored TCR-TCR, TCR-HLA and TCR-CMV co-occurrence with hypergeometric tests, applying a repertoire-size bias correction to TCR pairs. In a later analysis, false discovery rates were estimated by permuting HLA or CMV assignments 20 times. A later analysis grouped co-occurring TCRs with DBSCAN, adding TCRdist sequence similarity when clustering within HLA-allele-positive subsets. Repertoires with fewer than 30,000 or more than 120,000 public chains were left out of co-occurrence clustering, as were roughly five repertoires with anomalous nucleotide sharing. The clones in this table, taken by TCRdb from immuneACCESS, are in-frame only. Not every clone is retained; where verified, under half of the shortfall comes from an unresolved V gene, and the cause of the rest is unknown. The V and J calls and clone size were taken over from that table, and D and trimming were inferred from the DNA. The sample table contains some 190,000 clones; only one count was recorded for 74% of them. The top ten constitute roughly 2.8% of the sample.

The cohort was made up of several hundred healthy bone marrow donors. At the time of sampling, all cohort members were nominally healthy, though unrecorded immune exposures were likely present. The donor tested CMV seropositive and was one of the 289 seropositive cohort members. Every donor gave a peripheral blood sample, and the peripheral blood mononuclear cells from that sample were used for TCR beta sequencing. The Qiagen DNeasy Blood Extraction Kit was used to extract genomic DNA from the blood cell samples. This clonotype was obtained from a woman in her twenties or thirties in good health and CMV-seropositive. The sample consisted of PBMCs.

The DNA sequence follows: TGTGCCAGCAGACTAGCGGGAGGGCTCAGTGAGCAGTTCTTC. It specifies CASRLAGGLSEQFF. The chain is encoded by TRBV27 joined to TRBJ2-1, with 13 bases in between that match TRBD2. The CDR3 has 14 amino acids, counting the end cysteine and phenylalanine. The entry retains the CDR3 DNA only, 42 bases that are in frame from base 1. Trimming takes 6 bases off V and 9 bases off J; junction bases not matched to a gene: 5. Reading the germline V gene (reference sequence) gives CDR1 MNHEY and CDR2 SMNVEV.